This passage covers 30 T cell receptor beta chains from one sample sequenced in a study of CD8 T cells in ankylosing spondylitis. TCRdb called the 5' RACE reads again in MiXCR, with one record for every CDR3 protein. The sample yields approximately 69,000 distinct CDR3 sequences, approximately 5% seen once. Input material: blood, either unsorted or a sorted T cell fraction (not recorded which). The origin of the receptors is a male donor with ankylosing spondylitis or in good health (not recorded which).

This clonotype was seen only a few times. This chain uses TRBV11-2 with TRBJ2-6; TRBD1 agrees at 7 bases. CDR3 length equals 16 residues. V trimming: 6 bases; J trimming: 0 bases; junction bases outside the gene matches: 5. The V gene's germline CDR1 is SGHAT and CDR2 FQNNGV. Written as DNA, the CDR3 is TGTGCCAGCAGAATGGGACAGCCCTCTGGGGCCAACGTCCTGACTTTC. This translates into CASRMGQPSGANVLTF.

The table lists this clonotype with many counts. The V and J genes are TRBV20-1 and TRBJ2-5; possible D gene TRBD2, 6 bases. V lost 6 bases and J lost 6, with 17 bases in between. Germline V gene sequence: CDR1 DFQATT, CDR2 SNEGSKA (reference sequence). The CDR3 runs 13 residues. CDR3 sequence reads: CSAPGSGSQTQYF. The CDR3 nucleotides are TGCAGTGCGCCCGGGAGTGGCTCACAGACCCAGTACTTC.

This clonotype was observed many times. The rearrangement links TRBV11-2 to TRBJ2-7; 8 bases line up with TRBD1. CDR3 length: 14 amino acids. From germline, CDR1 is SGHAT and CDR2 FQNNGV. The junction had 7 bases not matched to a gene; V was cut back by 3 bases and J by 6 bases. CDR3 coding DNA: TGTGCCAGCAGCTTCGGGACAGGACCCTCCGAGCAGTACTTC. It translates to CASSFGTGPSEQYF.

This clonotype occurred a few times. The gene calls are TRBV7-2 and TRBJ1-1; 8 positions match TRBD1. V was pared by 5 bases and J by 6 bases, with 8 bases of the junction left unmatched. The CDR3 has 14 amino acids. Germline CDR1 reads SGHTA; CDR2 reads FQGNSA. CDR3 region: CASSKQGALAEAFF. CDR3 coding DNA: TGTGCCAGCAGCAAGCAGGGGGCGCTGGCTGAAGCTTTCTTT.

This clonotype was recorded at least ten times. The J gene is TRBJ2-3, the V gene TRBV28; 9 nucleotides match TRBD2. The CDR3 has 16 amino acids. Germline V lookup: CDR1 MDHEN, CDR2 SYDVKM. V lost 6 bases and J lost 2; bases outside the gene matches: 9. The CDR3 nucleotides read TGTGCCAGCAGCTATTTCGGCGGGGGGGTCACAGATACGCAGTATTTT. It codes for CASSYFGGGVTDTQYF.

For the CDR3, the DNA is TGTGCCAGTAGTATTGATGCCGGGGGCCTAGGGCTCCAGCATTTT. As protein: CASSIDAGGLGLQHF. The rearrangement uses TRBV19 and TRBJ1-5, with D perhaps matching TRBD1 (6 bases). Germline V gene sequence: CDR1 LNHDA, CDR2 SQIVND (reference sequence). The length of the CDR3 is 15 residues. The ends were cut back, 3 bases at V and 12 bases at J, with 21 bases in the middle.

The table lists this clonotype with many counts. The gene calls are TRBV5-1 and TRBJ2-3; 13 bases fit TRBD2. V lost 0 bases and J lost 1; bases outside the gene matches: 5. CDR1 is SGHRS, CDR2 YFSETQ, per germline. The CDR3 extends over 18 amino acids. CDR3 sequence reads: CASSLEGTSGTGTDTQYF. The CDR3 DNA is TGCGCCAGCAGCTTGGAAGGGACTAGCGGGACAGGCACAGATACGCAGTATTTT.

In this sample, this clonotype turned up many times. The chain uses TRBV18 and TRBJ2-3; D gene unclear. Germline V gene data show CDR1 as KGHSH and CDR2 as LQKENI. The CDR3 is 15 amino acids. V dropped 0 bases and J dropped 2 bases, with 9 bases sitting between them. The CDR3 region has the DNA TGTGCCAGCTCACCACCCAGGACCCTCACAGATACGCAGTATTTT. Its translation is CASSPPRTLTDTQYF.

This clonotype came up many times. V gene TRBV4-1 combines with J gene TRBJ1-3; no reliable D call. The V end lost 4 bases, the J end lost 8 bases, and 15 bases lay between the germline ends. Germline V gives CDR1 MGHRA, CDR2 YSYEKL. The CDR3 consists of 14 residues. CDR3 nucleotides: TGCGCCAGCAGCCTCTACAACCCCGGGGACACCATATATTTT. It is translated as CASSLYNPGDTIYF.

This clonotype was picked up many times. The CDR3 DNA reads as TGTGCCAGCAGTTACGGAGAGGAGTACAATGAGCAGTTCTTC. Its translation is CASSYGEEYNEQFF. The chain uses TRBV6-2 or TRBV6-3 and TRBJ2-1; D is undetermined. The germline V gene encodes CDR1 MNHEY and CDR2 SVGEGT. Trimming stripped 2 bases from V and 4 bases from J, with 9 bases between. This CDR3 region has 14 residues.

There are many counts of this clonotype. The chain employs TRBV20-1 and TRBJ2-7; possible D gene TRBD2, 6 bases. Germline V gives CDR1 DFQATT, CDR2 SNEGSKA (reference sequence). The length of the CDR3 is 14 residues. The germline V and J ends were trimmed by 6 bases and 7 bases, with 22 bases remaining between them. This CDR3 is CSAHLQGDRGEQYF. In DNA, the CDR3 is TGCAGTGCCCACCTCCAGGGTGACCGGGGGGAGCAGTACTTC.

In its sample, this clonotype was seen many times. This chain connects TRBV19 to TRBJ1-1, with D unclear. V gave up 6 bases and J gave up 2 bases, with 7 bases separating them. CDR1 and CDR2 from the germline V gene are LNHDA and SQIVND (reference sequence). The CDR3 is 12 amino acids. The CDR3 DNA reads as TGTGCCAGTAGCTACAGAAACACTGAAGCTTTCTTT. It encodes CASSYRNTEAFF.

This clonotype appeared many times. The CDR3 loop is CSVEEGGARYF. The CDR3 coding sequence is TGCAGCGTTGAAGAGGGGGGGGCGAGGTACTTC. This chain connects TRBV29-1 to TRBJ2-7; tentatively, D is TRBD2 (7 bases). V lost 0 bases and J lost 12, with 12 bases in between. CDR1 is SQVTM and CDR2 is ANQGSEA in the germline V gene. This CDR3 has 11 residues.

This clonotype was seen many times. V gene TRBV20-1 combines with J gene TRBJ1-1, with D perhaps matching TRBD1 (6 bases). Germline V gene lookup returns CDR1 DFQATT and CDR2 SNEGSKA (reference sequence). V was cut by 0 bases and J by 0 bases, with 14 bases left in between. The CDR3 runs to 16 residues. The DNA of the CDR3 is TGCAGTGCTAGAGATCCCCGGGACACCTTGAACACTGAAGCTTTCTTT. Its protein product is CSARDPRDTLNTEAFF.

This clonotype was counted at least ten times. J is TRBJ2-2 and V is TRBV27; 10 nucleotides agree with TRBD1. Trimming removed 8 bases from V and 6 bases from J; junction bases left unmatched: 6. CDR3 length equals 14 residues. CDR1 is MNHEY, CDR2 SMNVEV, per germline (reference sequence). CDR3: CASSRGTGAGELFF. The DNA for the CDR3 is TGTGCCAGCTCTCGCGGGACAGGGGCCGGGGAGCTGTTTTTT.

This clonotype was seen ten or more times. This chain joins TRBV5-1 and TRBJ2-3, with TRBD2 matching over 7 bases. Trimming took 0 bases from V and 2 from J; bases not matched to a gene: 3. The V gene's germline CDR1 is SGHRS and CDR2 YFSETQ. The CDR3 spans 15 residues. The CDR3: CASSLGDYNTDTQYF. The CDR3 DNA follows: TGCGCCAGCAGCTTGGGGGACTACAACACAGATACGCAGTATTTT.

This clonotype was observed many times. The V gene is TRBV4-3, the J gene TRBJ2-2, with a weak D call TRBD1 (6 bases). Germline V gene lookup returns CDR1 LGHNA and CDR2 YSLEER. The CDR3 has 17 residues. The germline V and J ends were trimmed by 0 bases and 6 bases, with 17 bases remaining between them. The CDR3: CASSQDVKGGAAGELFF. The CDR3, as DNA: TGCGCCAGCAGCCAAGATGTAAAAGGGGGAGCGGCCGGGGAGCTGTTTTTT.

The J gene is TRBJ1-2, the V gene TRBV18; the D gene is possibly TRBD1 (5 bases). Germline loops: CDR1 KGHSH, CDR2 LQKENI. Trimming took off 3 bases at V and 3 bases at J, with 14 bases between the two ends. CDR3 size: 15 residues. DNA of the CDR3: TGTGCCAGCTCACCGCAACAGGAAATTTACTATGGCTACACCTTC. This sequence encodes CASSPQQEIYYGYTF.

This clonotype was seen ten or more times. For the CDR3, the DNA is TGTGCCAGCAGTCCTCGACAGGCGGGTATGAATGAGCAGTTCTTC. Translation: CASSPRQAGMNEQFF. The chain employs TRBV28 and TRBJ2-1, with D possibly matching TRBD1 (6 bases). CDR3 length equals 15 residues. Germline V lookup: CDR1 MDHEN, CDR2 SYDVKM. Trimming took off 5 bases at V and 7 bases at J, with 18 bases between the two ends.

In this sample, this clonotype turned up many times. This chain links TRBV6-2 or TRBV6-3 with TRBJ1-1; perhaps TRBD1 as D (5 bases). The CDR3 has 12 amino acids. In germline, CDR1 is MNHEY, CDR2 SVGEGT. The V end was cut by 6 bases, the J end by 0 bases, with 5 bases between. The CDR3 reads CASRDMNTEAFF. CDR3 bases: TGTGCCAGCAGGGACATGAACACTGAAGCTTTCTTT.

This clonotype came up many times. The chain links TRBV20-1 to TRBJ1-5; 7 nucleotides match TRBD1. CDR1 and CDR2 from the germline V gene are DFQATT and SNEGSKA (reference sequence). V lost 5 bases to trimming and J lost 2 bases; unmatched junction nucleotides: 6. This CDR3 spans 14 amino acids. The CDR3 is CSAPPGGGNQPQHF. DNA for the CDR3: TGCAGTGCTCCTCCAGGGGGGGGCAATCAGCCCCAGCATTTT.

This clonotype was recorded many times. The J gene is TRBJ2-4, the V gene TRBV5-1, with 8 bases matching TRBD1. In germline, CDR1 is SGHRS, CDR2 YFSETQ. CDR3 length: 14 residues. Germline trimming cut 3 bases from V and 5 bases from J; bases unmatched to any gene: 4. The CDR3 DNA sequence: TGCGCCAGCAGCTCCCGACAGGGGCAAAACATTCAGTACTTC. Translation: CASSSRQGQNIQYF.

This clonotype was picked up many times. This sequence joins TRBV5-1 and TRBJ2-3; D remains ambiguous. Trimming took 3 bases from V and 2 from J, leaving 7 bases between them. The CDR3 length is 13 residues. Germline lookup yields CDR1 SGHRS and CDR2 YFSETQ. CDR3 DNA: TGCGCCAGCAGCTCACTCCCCACAGATACGCAGTATTTT. Its protein is CASSSLPTDTQYF.

This clonotype was recorded many times. The rearrangement uses TRBV2 and TRBJ1-1; tentatively, D is TRBD1 (5 bases). Trimming removed 7 bases at V and 0 bases at J, with 9 bases between. The CDR3 is 13 amino acids. The germline CDR1 and CDR2 sequences are SNHLY and FYNNEI. CDR3 sequence: CASIRQMNTEAFF. The CDR3 bases are TGTGCCAGCATAAGACAGATGAACACTGAAGCTTTCTTT. The variable domain in full, completed from reference TRBV2 and TRBJ1-1, reads EPEVTQTPSHQVTQMGQEVILRCVPISNHLYFYWYRQILGQKVEFLVSFYNNEISEKSEIFDDQFSVERPDGSNFTLKIRSTKLEDSAMYFCASIRQMNTEAFFGQGTRLTVV.

This clonotype was observed at least ten times. This chain links TRBV19 with TRBJ2-1; D call uncertain. The ends were cut back, 4 bases at V and 4 bases at J, with 2 bases in the middle. This CDR3 region has 11 residues. Germline CDR1 and CDR2: LNHDA and SQIVND (reference sequence). CDR3 nucleotides: TGTGCCAGTAGTAATTACAATGAGCAGTTCTTC. Its translation: CASSNYNEQFF. Using reference TRBV19 and TRBJ2-1 for the parts outside the CDR3, the full variable domain is DGGITQSPKYLFRKEGQNVTLSCEQNLNHDAMYWYRQDPGQGLRLIYYSQIVNDFQKGDIAEGYSVSREKKESFPLTVTSAQKNPTAFYLCASSNYNEQFFGPGTRLTVL.

There are many counts of this clonotype. The J gene is TRBJ2-3, the V gene TRBV5-1; D is ambiguous. This CDR3 comprises 13 residues. V was trimmed by 0 bases and J by 4 bases, leaving 6 bases between them. Germline loops: CDR1 SGHRS, CDR2 YFSETQ. The CDR3 region has the DNA TGCGCCAGCAGCTTGGGCAGCCCAGATACGCAGTATTTT. It specifies CASSLGSPDTQYF.

The rearrangement uses TRBV10-2 and TRBJ2-3; possibly TRBD2 for D (6 bases). Per the germline V gene, CDR1 is WSHSY and CDR2 is SAAADI. Trimming cost V 5 bases and J 1 base, with 10 bases left between them. The CDR3 sequence is 14 residues long. CDR3 region: CASSISGRTDTQYF. The CDR3 nucleotides are TGCGCCAGCAGTATTAGCGGCCGCACAGATACGCAGTATTTT.

At least ten counts were recorded for this clonotype. This chain connects TRBV5-1 to TRBJ2-1; TRBD1 matches at 7 bases. V gave up 1 base and J gave up 2 bases; unmatched junction bases: 6. CDR1 SGHRS and CDR2 YFSETQ come from the germline V gene. The CDR3 runs 16 residues. This CDR3 reads CASSLRSGGAYNEQFF. DNA for the CDR3: TGCGCCAGCAGCTTGCGGTCAGGGGGAGCCTACAATGAGCAGTTCTTC.

This clonotype was seen ten or more times. The chain couples TRBV15 to TRBJ1-2, with D uncertain. CDR3 length: 13 amino acids. Between the trimmed V and J ends, which lost 4 bases and 4 bases, there was a span of 10 bases. From germline, CDR1 is LNHNV and CDR2 YYDKDF (reference sequence). DNA for the CDR3: TGTGCCACCAGCACGGATGAGTTCTATGGCTACACCTTC. Its protein is CATSTDEFYGYTF.

The V and J genes are TRBV24-1 and TRBJ2-1; TRBD2 might be the D (5 bases). This CDR3 region has 14 residues. CDR1 is KGHDR and CDR2 is SFDVKD in the germline V gene. Trimming pared 3 bases from V and 3 bases from J, leaving 8 bases between. CDR3 DNA: TGTGCCACCAGTGATCACCGGGACTACAATGAGCAGTTCTTC. Protein: CATSDHRDYNEQFF.